These T cell receptor beta chains were read from a single sample in a study of blood T cell repertoires in COVID-19. Measured with immunoSEQ multiplex PCR; TCRdb has only the in-frame clones, and not every one. The table shows about 110,000 clones, with 75% to 90% occurring only once. Sequenced sample: peripheral blood. Receptors originate from a woman in her 50s with acute or convalescent COVID-19. CDR3s include the opening cysteine and the closing phenylalanine or tryptophan. The D gene is left open where the match is weak. Expanded clones get a size class; other rows say once, few or many, or leave the size out.

TRBV7-6,TRBJ1-5,.,.,CASSLEQGRDQPQHF,TGTGCCAGCAGCTTGGAACAGGGACGTGACCAGCCCCAGCATTTT
TRBV27,TRBJ1-6,.,TRBD1,CASSFRVQGAASPLHF,TGTGCCAGCAGTTTCAGGGTACAGGGGGCGGCGTCACCCCTCCACTTT
TRBV5-1,TRBJ2-2,.,.,CASSLGTTITGELFF,TGCGCCAGCAGCCTCGGGACAACCATAACCGGGGAGCTGTTTTTT
TRBV9,TRBJ1-2,.,TRBD1,CASSEGASYTF,TGTGCCAGCAGCGAGGGGGCGAGCTACACCTTC
TRBV5-1,TRBJ2-5,.,TRBD1,CASSLDRESQYF,TGCGCCAGCAGCCTCGACAGGGAAAGCCAGTACTTC
TRBV30,TRBJ2-5,once,.,CAWSPPGVQETQYF,TGTGCCTGGAGTCCCCCCGGGGTACAAGAGACCCAGTACTTC
TRBV5-1,TRBJ1-4,once,TRBD1,CASSSGTGVNMEKLFF,TGCGCCAGCAGCTCCGGGACAGGGGTAAATATGGAAAAACTGTTTTTT
TRBV2,TRBJ2-3,.,TRBD2,CASSAAGGADTQYF,TGTGCCAGCAGTGCTGCGGGGGGAGCAGATACGCAGTATTTT
TRBV5-4,TRBJ2-3,.,.,CASSLGGQGTDTQYF,TGTGCCAGCAGCTTGGGGGGGCAGGGGACAGATACGCAGTATTTT
TRBV6-1,TRBJ1-5,.,.,CASSGLGRGPGQPQHF,TGTGCCAGCAGTGGCCTAGGGAGGGGCCCCGGTCAGCCCCAGCATTTT
TRBV18,TRBJ2-7,.,.,CASSVGYEQYF,TGTGCCAGCTCAGTCGGCTACGAGCAGTACTTC
TRBV28,TRBJ1-6,.,TRBD1,CASSLVPGGGSPLHF,TGTGCCAGCAGTTTAGTACCAGGGGGCGGTTCACCCCTCCACTTT
TRBV18,TRBJ2-3,.,TRBD2,CASSPGLAGVDTQYF,TGTGCCAGCTCACCCGGACTAGCGGGGGTAGATACGCAGTATTTT
TRBV15,TRBJ2-2,.,.,CATSRVLLSDTNTGELFF,TGTGCCACCAGCAGAGTTTTGTTGTCGGACACGAACACCGGGGAGCTGTTTTTT
TRBV11-1,TRBJ1-1,.,TRBD1,CASSFGQGNFPEAFF,TGTGCCAGCAGCTTCGGACAGGGGAATTTTCCTGAAGCTTTCTTT
TRBV6-5,TRBJ2-7,.,.,CASSYSRDTAYEQYF,TGTGCCAGCAGTTACTCGAGGGACACCGCCTACGAGCAGTACTTC
TRBV7-9,TRBJ1-1,.,.,CASSSLTRTEAFF,TGTGCCAGCAGCTCTCTCACTAGGACTGAAGCTTTCTTT
TRBV6-5,TRBJ1-1,.,TRBD1,CASRKGQGATEAFF,TGTGCCAGCAGGAAGGGGCAGGGGGCCACTGAAGCTTTCTTT
TRBV7-3,TRBJ2-1,.,.,CASSFQRYNEQFF,TGTGCCAGCAGCTTCCAGCGGTACAATGAGCAGTTCTTC
TRBV30,TRBJ1-1,.,TRBD1,CAWSTPRGVTEAFF,TGTGCCTGGAGTACCCCCAGGGGGGTCACTGAAGCTTTCTTT
TRBV11-2,TRBJ1-2,.,.,CASSFNNYGYTF,TGTGCCAGCAGCTTTAATAACTATGGCTACACCTTC
TRBV10-3,TRBJ1-3,few,.,CAISESNQGPSGNTIYF,TGTGCCATCAGTGAGTCAAACCAGGGGCCCTCTGGAAACACCATATATTTT
TRBV27,TRBJ2-1,.,.,CASSLAGTYNEQFF,TGTGCCAGCAGTTTAGCGGGGACCTACAATGAGCAGTTCTTC
TRBV6-5,TRBJ1-1,.,.,CASSYSRETEAFF,TGTGCCAGCAGTTACTCGAGAGAAACTGAAGCTTTCTTT
TRBV5-6,TRBJ1-3,.,.,CASSPGGNTIYF,TGTGCCAGCAGCCCAGGAGGAAACACCATATATTTT
TRBV18,TRBJ1-1,few,TRBD1,CASSQTFLVGGQLTEAFF,TGTGCCAGCTCTCAAACCTTCCTAGTTGGGGGACAGCTCACTGAAGCTTTCTTT
TRBV24-1,TRBJ2-3,.,.,CATSDSRRGWDTQYF,TGTGCCACCAGTGATTCTAGACGGGGGTGGGATACGCAGTATTTT
TRBV13,TRBJ1-3,.,TRBD1,CASSFRTGAPGNTIYF,TGTGCCAGCAGCTTCAGGACAGGGGCACCTGGAAACACCATATATTTT
TRBV18,TRBJ1-1,once,.,CASSPAGDTEAFF,TGTGCCAGCTCACCGGCAGGGGACACTGAAGCTTTCTTT
TRBV23-1,TRBJ1-2,few,.,CASSHPLAAGVYGYTF,TGCGCCAGCAGCCACCCCCTCGCCGCAGGGGTCTATGGCTACACCTTC
TRBV2,TRBJ2-3,.,.,CASSPIPVTDTQYF,TGTGCCAGCAGTCCTATACCGGTGACAGATACGCAGTATTTT
TRBV18,TRBJ1-1,.,.,CASSELRTPAEAFF,TGTGCCAGCTCAGAGCTCCGGACACCCGCTGAAGCTTTCTTT
TRBV5-1,TRBJ2-7,few,TRBD1,CASSFGTGNEQYF,TGCGCCAGCAGCTTCGGGACAGGGAACGAGCAGTACTTC
TRBV2,TRBJ2-6,.,.,CASRITGPGANVLTF,TGTGCCAGCAGGATCACGGGTCCTGGGGCCAACGTCCTGACTTTC
TRBV4-1,TRBJ1-1,few,TRBD1,CASSQEGRGPEAFF,TGCGCCAGCAGCCAAGAGGGCAGGGGGCCTGAAGCTTTCTTT
TRBV3-1/TRBV3-2,TRBJ2-3,.,.,CASSPWTGGEGDTQYF,TGTGCCAGCAGCCCCTGGACTGGCGGGGAAGGGGATACGCAGTATTTT
TRBV3-1/TRBV3-2,TRBJ2-3,.,TRBD2,CASSQSTSQLDTQYF,TGTGCCAGCAGCCAATCGACTAGCCAACTGGATACGCAGTATTTT
TRBV7-5,TRBJ1-2,.,.,CARSLGAGPYTF,TGTGCCAGAAGCCTAGGGGCTGGGCCCTACACCTTC
TRBV12-3/TRBV12-4,TRBJ2-7,.,TRBD2,CASRIGTSIEQYF,TGTGCCAGCAGAATTGGGACTAGCATCGAGCAGTACTTC
TRBV28,TRBJ1-2,.,.,CASSRPFGQSSGYTF,TGTGCCAGCAGTCGACCGTTTGGACAGTCTTCTGGCTACACCTTC
TRBV23-1,TRBJ1-2,.,TRBD1,CASSQDRPRGPYGYTF,TGCGCCAGCAGTCAGGACAGGCCACGGGGTCCCTATGGCTACACCTTC
TRBV5-1,TRBJ2-5,.,TRBD2,CASSPGLAGAVETQYF,TGCGCCAGCAGCCCGGGACTAGCGGGAGCCGTGGAGACCCAGTACTTC
TRBV7-2,TRBJ2-3,.,TRBD2,CASSLAGAGGSGDTQYF,TGTGCCAGCAGCTTAGCGGGAGCGGGGGGGTCTGGGGATACGCAGTATTTT
TRBV6-5,TRBJ1-2,.,TRBD1,CASSRQGRNYGYTF,TGTGCCAGCAGCCGACAGGGAAGGAACTATGGCTACACCTTC
TRBV6-1,TRBJ1-4,.,.,CASSERGAEEKLFF,TGTGCCAGCAGTGAACGGGGTGCTGAGGAAAAACTGTTTTTT
TRBV5-1,TRBJ2-7,.,.,CASSLVPGIRFEQYF,TGCGCCAGCAGCTTGGTGCCCGGGATACGGTTCGAGCAGTACTTC
TRBV10-3,TRBJ1-2,.,.,CANAPGDTGGYTF,TGTGCCAACGCGCCCGGGGACACCGGAGGCTACACCTTC
TRBV30,TRBJ1-1,.,.,CAWSVGGQNTEAFF,TGTGCCTGGAGTGTAGGGGGACAGAACACTGAAGCTTTCTTT
TRBV27,TRBJ2-2,.,.,CASRQTGGGELFF,TGTGCCAGCAGACAGACAGGAGGCGGGGAGCTGTTTTTT
TRBV10-2,TRBJ2-3,.,.,CASSESRATQYF,TGCGCCAGCAGTGAGTCGCGGGCTACGCAGTATTTT
TRBV30,TRBJ1-2,.,TRBD1,CAWNPGTVVYGYTF,TGTGCCTGGAATCCCGGGACAGTTGTCTATGGCTACACCTTC
TRBV19,TRBJ2-3,.,TRBD1,CASRTGGGTDTQYF,TGTGCCAGTCGTACAGGGGGCGGCACAGATACGCAGTATTTT
TRBV4-2,TRBJ2-3,.,TRBD1,CASSQPAGTGGRTDTQYF,TGTGCCAGCAGCCAACCGGCCGGGACAGGGGGTCGCACAGATACGCAGTATTTT
TRBV6-2/TRBV6-3,TRBJ1-3,once,.,CASSPDRLSSGNTIYF,TGTGCCAGCAGCCCTGACAGGCTGAGCTCTGGAAACACCATATATTTT
TRBV27,TRBJ2-1,.,.,CASSTLIPYNEQFF,TGTGCCAGCAGTACTCTAATTCCCTACAATGAGCAGTTCTTC
TRBV13,TRBJ1-1,once,.,CASSLGGRMNTEAFF,TGTGCCAGCAGCTTAGGGGGGAGGATGAACACTGAAGCTTTCTTT
TRBV6-5,TRBJ1-4,.,.,CASSREGAGEKLFF,TGTGCCAGTTCCAGGGAAGGGGCCGGTGAAAAACTGTTTTTT
TRBV6-2/TRBV6-3,TRBJ1-1,.,.,CASSQRGGGTEAFF,TGTGCCAGCAGTCAGCGGGGAGGGGGCACTGAAGCTTTCTTT
TRBV5-1,TRBJ1-6,few,TRBD1,CASSLEQGNSPLHF,TGCGCCAGCAGCTTGGAACAGGGGAATTCACCCCTCCACTTT